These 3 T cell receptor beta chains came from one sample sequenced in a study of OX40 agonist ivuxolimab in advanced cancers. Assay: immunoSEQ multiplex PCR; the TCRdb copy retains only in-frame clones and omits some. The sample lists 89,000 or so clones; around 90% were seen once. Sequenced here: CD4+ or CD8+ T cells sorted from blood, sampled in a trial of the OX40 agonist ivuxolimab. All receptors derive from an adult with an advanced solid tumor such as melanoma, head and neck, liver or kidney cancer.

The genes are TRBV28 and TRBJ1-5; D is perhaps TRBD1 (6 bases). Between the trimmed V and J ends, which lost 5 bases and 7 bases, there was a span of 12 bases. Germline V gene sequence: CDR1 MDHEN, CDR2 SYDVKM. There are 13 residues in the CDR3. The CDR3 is CASSGDIGQPQHF. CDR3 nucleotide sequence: TGTGCCAGCAGTGGGGACATTGGGCAGCCCCAGCATTTT.

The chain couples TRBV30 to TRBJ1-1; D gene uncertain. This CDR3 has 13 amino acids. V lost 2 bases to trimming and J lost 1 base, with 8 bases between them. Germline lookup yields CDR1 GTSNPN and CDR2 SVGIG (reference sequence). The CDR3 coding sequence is TGTGCCTGGAGTATGTGGGGGAACACTGAAGCTTTCTTT. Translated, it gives CAWSMWGNTEAFF.

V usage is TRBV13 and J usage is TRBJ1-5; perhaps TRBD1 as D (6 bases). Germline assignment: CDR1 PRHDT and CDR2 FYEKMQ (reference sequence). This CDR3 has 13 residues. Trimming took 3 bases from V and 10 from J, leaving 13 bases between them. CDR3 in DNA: TGTGCCAGCAGCTTTGGGGGAGGGGGACCCCAGCATTTT. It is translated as CASSFGGGGPQHF. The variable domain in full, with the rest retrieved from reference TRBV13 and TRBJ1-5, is AAGVIQSPRHLIKEKRETATLKCYPIPRHDTVYWYQQGPGQDPQFLISFYEKMQSDKGSIPDRFSAQQFSDYHSELNMSSLELGDSALYFCASSFGGGGPQHFGDGTRLSIL.